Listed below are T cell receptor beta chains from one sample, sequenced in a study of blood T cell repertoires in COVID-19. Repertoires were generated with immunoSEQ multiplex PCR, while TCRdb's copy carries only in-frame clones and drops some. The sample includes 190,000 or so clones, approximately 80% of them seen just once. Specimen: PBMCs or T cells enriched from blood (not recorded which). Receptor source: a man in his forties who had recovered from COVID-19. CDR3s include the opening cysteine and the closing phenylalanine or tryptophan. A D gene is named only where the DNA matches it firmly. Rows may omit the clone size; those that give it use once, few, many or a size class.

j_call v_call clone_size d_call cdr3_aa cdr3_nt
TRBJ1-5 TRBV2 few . CASSESPKYNQPQHF TGTGCCAGCAGTGAATCCCCTAAGTACAATCAGCCCCAGCATTTT
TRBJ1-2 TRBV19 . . CASSIVSRANYGYTF TGTGCCAGTAGTATAGTGTCCAGGGCTAACTATGGCTACACCTTC
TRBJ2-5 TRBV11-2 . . CASSLAKARRVPSQETQYF TGTGCCAGCAGCTTAGCGAAAGCGAGGAGGGTACCTTCCCAAGAGACCCAGTACTTC
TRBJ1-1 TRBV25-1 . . CASSDMTEAFF TGTGCCAGCAGTGATATGACTGAAGCTTTCTTT
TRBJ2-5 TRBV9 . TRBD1 CASSPMRTGLQETQYF TGTGCCAGCAGCCCCATGCGGACAGGGCTCCAAGAGACCCAGTACTTC
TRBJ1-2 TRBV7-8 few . CASSLATNYGYTF TGTGCCAGCAGCTTGGCAACAAACTATGGCTACACCTTC
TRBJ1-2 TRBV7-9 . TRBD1 CASSFSRDSNGYTF TGTGCCAGCAGCTTTTCCCGGGACAGTAATGGCTACACCTTC
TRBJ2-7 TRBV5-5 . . CASSLQAYPSYEQYF TGTGCCAGCAGTTTACAGGCTTACCCTTCCTACGAGCAGTACTTC
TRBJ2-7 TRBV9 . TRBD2 CASSAGLRSYEQYF TGTGCCAGCAGCGCGGGACTACGCTCCTACGAGCAGTACTTC
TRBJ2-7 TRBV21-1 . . CASNLGAFYEQYF TGTGCCAGCAATTTAGGAGCCTTCTACGAGCAGTACTTC
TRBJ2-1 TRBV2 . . CASGKSAYNEQFF TGTGCCAGCGGAAAAAGCGCCTACAATGAGCAGTTCTTC
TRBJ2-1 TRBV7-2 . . CASSLVAAARDEQFF TGTGCCAGCAGCTTAGTCGCGGCGGCGAGAGATGAGCAGTTCTTC
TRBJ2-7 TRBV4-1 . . CASSQDSSGTDSYEQYF TGCGCCAGCAGCCAAGATTCCTCCGGGACTGACTCCTACGAGCAGTACTTC
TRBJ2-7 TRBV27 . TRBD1 CASSDRDRDWEEQYF TGTGCCAGCAGTGACCGGGACAGGGATTGGGAAGAGCAGTACTTC
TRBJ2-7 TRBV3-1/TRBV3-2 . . CASSQDFSGFQRYF TGTGCCAGCAGCCAAGATTTTAGTGGGTTCCAGCGGTACTTC
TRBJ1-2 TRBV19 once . CASSIEGGGYGYTF TGTGCCAGTAGTATTGAAGGAGGCGGCTATGGCTACACCTTC
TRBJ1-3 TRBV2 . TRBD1 CASSETTGFGNTIYF TGTGCCAGCAGTGAGACGACAGGGTTTGGAAACACCATATATTTT
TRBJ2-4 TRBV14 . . CASSSRQYLAKNIQYF TGTGCCAGCAGCTCCCGACAGTACCTAGCCAAAAACATTCAGTACTTC
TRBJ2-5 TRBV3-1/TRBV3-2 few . CASSQGAIAQETQYF TGTGCCAGCAGCCAAGGGGCTATCGCCCAAGAGACCCAGTACTTC
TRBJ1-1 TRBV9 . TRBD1 CASSPRTGGQVAFF TGTGCCAGCAGCCCCAGGACAGGAGGTCAAGTAGCTTTCTTT
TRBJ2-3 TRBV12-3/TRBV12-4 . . CASSTQPDTQYF TGTGCCAGCAGCACACAACCAGATACGCAGTATTTT
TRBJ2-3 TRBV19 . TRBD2 CASSSAGGTDTQYF TGTGCCAGTAGTTCAGCGGGGGGAACAGATACGCAGTATTTT
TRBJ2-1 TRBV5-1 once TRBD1 CASSLERTGGDRQFF TGCGCCAGCAGCTTGGAGAGGACAGGGGGAGACCGGCAGTTCTTC
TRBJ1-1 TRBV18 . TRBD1 CASSPGTGNTEAFF TGTGCCAGCTCACCAGGGACAGGGAACACTGAAGCTTTCTTT
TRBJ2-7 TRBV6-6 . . CASSYPSAEQYF TGTGCCAGCAGTTACCCCTCCGCGGAGCAGTACTTC
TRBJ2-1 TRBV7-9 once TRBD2 CASSPWGSGSNEQFF TGTGCCAGCAGCCCCTGGGGGAGCGGGAGCAATGAGCAGTTCTTC
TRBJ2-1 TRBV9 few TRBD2 CASSRGLAERNEQFF TGTGCCAGCAGCAGGGGACTAGCGGAGAGGAATGAGCAGTTCTTC
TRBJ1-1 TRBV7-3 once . CASSLTSGGVMNTEAFF TGTGCCAGCAGCTTAACATCGGGGGGCGTGATGAACACTGAAGCTTTCTTT
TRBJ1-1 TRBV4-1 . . CASSQGPLNTEAFF TGCGCCAGCAGCCAAGGTCCGTTGAACACTGAAGCTTTCTTT
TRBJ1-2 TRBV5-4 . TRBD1 CASSSKNRGRWYGYTF TGTGCCAGCAGCTCCAAGAACAGGGGGCGCTGGTATGGCTACACCTTC